The next 28 T cell receptor beta chains were all read from a single sample in a study of blood T cell repertoires in COVID-19. The assay was immunoSEQ multiplex PCR, and TCRdb's table has in-frame clones only and misses some. The sample gives around 450,000 clones, roughly 91% of which show up once; 4% to 5.5% is in the top ten. The specimen was peripheral blood. The source of these receptors is a woman under 40 with acute or convalescent COVID-19.

This chain uses TRBV6-6 with TRBJ1-5, with 8 bases lining up with TRBD1. The CDR3 has 14 residues. Germline assignment: CDR1 MNHNY and CDR2 SVGAGI (reference sequence). The trim removed 5 bases at V and 7 bases at J, leaving 7 bases unmatched. CDR3 nucleotides: TGTGCCAGCAGTCGGACAGGGTCAGAGCAGCCCCAGCATTTT. Translated, it gives CASSRTGSEQPQHF.

This clone occurred a few times. The gene calls are TRBV7-9 and TRBJ1-5; the D gene is possibly TRBD1 (6 bases). Per germline, CDR1 SEHNR and CDR2 FQNEAQ (reference sequence). V was cut by 5 bases and J by 9 bases, with 14 bases left in between. The CDR3 contains 13 residues. This CDR3 is CASSTDSAGPQHF. In nucleotides, the CDR3 is TGTGCCAGCAGCACGGACAGCGCGGGGCCCCAGCATTTT. The full variable domain, its missing parts supplied by reference TRBV7-9 and TRBJ1-5, is DTGVSQNPRHKITKRGQNVTFRCDPISEHNRLYWYRQTLGQGPEFLTYFQNEAQLEKSRLLSDRFSAERPKGSFSTLEIQRTEQGDSAMYLCASSTDSAGPQHFGDGTRLSIL.

The chain recombines TRBV18 with TRBJ2-3, with D possibly TRBD1 on 5 matching bases. The V end was cut by 3 bases, the J end by 0 bases, with 10 bases between. Germline V gene data show CDR1 as KGHSH and CDR2 as LQKENI. This CDR3 is 15 amino acids long. The CDR3 bases are TGTGCCAGCTCACCCAGGGTCTCTAGCACAGATACGCAGTATTTT. It encodes CASSPRVSSTDTQYF.

V and J are TRBV5-1 and TRBJ1-2; 8 bases line up with TRBD1. The V gene's germline CDR1 is SGHRS and CDR2 YFSETQ. J was trimmed by 3 bases and V by 4 bases; bases with no gene match: 8. This CDR3 is 15 amino acids long. CDR3 nucleotides: TGCGCCAGCAGCCTCCACAGGGGGTCGGACTATGGCTACACCTTC. It is translated as CASSLHRGSDYGYTF.

The genes are TRBV4-1 and TRBJ2-1, with D hard to call. The CDR3 spans 11 residues. CDR1 is MGHRA and CDR2 is YSYEKL in the germline V gene. V was pared by 2 bases and J by 7 bases, with 3 bases between. The CDR3 loop is CASSQRNEQFF. CDR3 DNA: TGCGCCAGCAGCCAACGGAATGAGCAGTTCTTC.

The V gene is TRBV30, the J gene TRBJ2-6, with D possibly being TRBD1 (7 bases). The germline V and J ends were trimmed by 8 bases and 0 bases, with 11 bases remaining between them. The CDR3 is 14 amino acids. Per germline, CDR1 GTSNPN and CDR2 SVGIG (reference sequence). The CDR3 sequence: CAGGTASGANVLTF. The CDR3 region has the DNA TGTGCCGGCGGGACAGCCTCTGGGGCCAACGTCCTGACTTTC.

The V and J genes are TRBV7-3 and TRBJ2-1; 10 bases fit TRBD2. The CDR3 is 13 amino acids. After removal of 6 bases from V and 7 bases from J, the junction contained 3 bases not matched to a gene. Per the germline V gene, CDR1 is SGHTA and CDR2 is FQGTGA. CDR3 nucleotides: TGTGCCAGCAGTTTTAGCGGGGGGAATGAGCAGTTCTTC. Its translation: CASSFSGGNEQFF.

The genes are TRBV5-4 and TRBJ2-5, with D possibly matching TRBD1 (5 bases). V shed 1 base and J shed 3 bases, with 10 bases lying between them. Looked up from germline, CDR1 is SGHNT and CDR2 is YYREEE (reference sequence). The CDR3 loop spans 14 amino acids. CDR3 amino acids: CASSLISREETQYF. The CDR3 DNA reads TGTGCCAGCAGCTTGATTTCCAGGGAAGAGACCCAGTACTTC.

A single count supports this clone. This rearrangement joins TRBV19 to TRBJ1-5; TRBD1 matches at 7 bases. CDR3 size: 15 residues. CDR1 and CDR2 from the germline V gene are LNHDA and SQIVND (reference sequence). V lost 1 base to trimming and J lost 2 bases; unmatched junction nucleotides: 2. The CDR3 spells CASSIGRGGNQPQHF. CDR3 bases: TGTGCCAGTAGTATAGGCAGGGGGGGCAATCAGCCCCAGCATTTT.

The V and J genes are TRBV18 and TRBJ2-7; TRBD2 aligns across 8 bases. V dropped 8 bases and J dropped 5; count of bases not matched to a gene: 14. CDR1 is KGHSH, CDR2 LQKENI, per germline. The CDR3 spans 15 residues. The CDR3 here is CASRPAGSGGHEQYF. The CDR3 DNA sequence: TGTGCCAGCCGACCCGCGGGCAGCGGGGGCCACGAGCAGTACTTC.

This clone showed up just a few times. The CDR3 DNA reads TGTGCCAGCAGGGCAGGGGGCGGGCCGAGCGACAATGAGCAGTTCTTC. It translates to CASRAGGGPSDNEQFF. The chain has TRBV19 and TRBJ2-1; 8 bases line up with TRBD1. Unmatched junction bases numbered 15, after V lost 9 bases and J lost 5 bases. From germline, CDR1 is LNHDA and CDR2 SQIVND (reference sequence). The CDR3 is 16 residues long.

This chain joins TRBV19 and TRBJ1-5, with TRBD1 as a possible D gene (6 bases). This CDR3 is 18 amino acids long. CDR1 is LNHDA, CDR2 SQIVND, per germline (reference sequence). With 8 bases removed from V and 3 bases from J, the gap between germline ends came to 26 bases. The CDR3 here is CASPGGLPKNRLNQPQHF. The DNA of the CDR3 is TGTGCCAGTCCCGGGGGGCTGCCCAAAAACAGGCTCAATCAGCCCCAGCATTTT.

This chain uses TRBV30 with TRBJ2-7; 8 bases fit TRBD1. There are 17 residues in the CDR3. Germline lookup yields CDR1 GTSNPN and CDR2 SVGIG (reference sequence). The trim removed 3 bases at V and 7 bases at J, leaving 20 bases unmatched. The CDR3 coding sequence is TGTGCCTGGAGGGATAACTTTCGGACAGGGTCGTTTATGGAGCAGTACTTC. It encodes CAWRDNFRTGSFMEQYF. Based on the CDR3 plus reference TRBV30 and TRBJ2-7, the full variable domain is SQTIHQWPATLVQPVGSPLSLECTVEGTSNPNLYWYRQAAGRGLQLLFYSVGIGQISSEVPQNLSASRPQDRQFILSSKKLLLSDSGFYLCAWRDNFRTGSFMEQYFGPGTRLTVT.

The chain couples TRBV5-1 to TRBJ2-5; 8 nucleotides line up with TRBD2. Trimming at V came to 0 bases and at J to 5 bases, leaving 6 bases not matched to a gene. Germline-derived CDR1 and CDR2 are SGHRS and YFSETQ. CDR3 length equals 15 residues. The CDR3 DNA sequence: TGCGCCAGCAGCTTGGGCGGGGGGTTGGCCGAGACCCAGTACTTC. Translating gives CASSLGGGLAETQYF.

The chain carries TRBV7-3 and TRBJ2-3; 7 bases are shared with TRBD2. The ends lost 1 base at V and 7 bases at J; junction bases unmatched: 8. The CDR3 is 15 amino acids. CDR1 and CDR2 (germline): SGHTA, FQGTGA. In DNA, the CDR3 is TGTGCCAGCAGCTTAAGGGCTAGCGGCAGACATACGCAGTATTTT. This translates into CASSLRASGRHTQYF.

This chain links TRBV24-1 with TRBJ2-1; tentatively, D is TRBD1 (5 bases). The germline CDR1 and CDR2 sequences are KGHDR and SFDVKD. Trimming cost V 3 bases and J 5 bases, with 16 bases left between them. The CDR3 covers 16 residues. The CDR3 spells CATSDPTRQTNNEQFF. CDR3 bases: TGTGCCACCAGTGATCCGACCCGACAGACGAACAATGAGCAGTTCTTC.

The chain is built from TRBV11-2 and TRBJ2-2; 13 nucleotides line up with TRBD2. After removal of 5 bases from V and 5 bases from J, the junction contained 5 bases not matched to a gene. This CDR3 is 16 amino acids long. Germline V gene sequence: CDR1 SGHAT, CDR2 FQNNGV. As DNA, the CDR3 is TGTGCCAGCAGCCCCTTGGGACTAGCGGGGACCGGGGAGCTGTTTTTT. Translating it yields CASSPLGLAGTGELFF.

The chain carries TRBV6-5 and TRBJ1-1; 11 bases are a match to TRBD1. Germline V gives CDR1 MNHEY, CDR2 SVGAGI. Trimming cost V 2 bases and J 6 bases; bases outside gene matches: 8. The CDR3 covers 16 residues. As DNA, the CDR3 is TGTGCCAGCAGTTACGGACAGGGGGCGCGTAACGCTGAAGCTTTCTTT. Protein product: CASSYGQGARNAEAFF.

The V and J genes are TRBV28 and TRBJ2-7; the D gene is possibly TRBD1 (5 bases). The CDR3 length is 14 residues. Germline CDR1 is MDHEN and CDR2 is SYDVKM. The V end was cut by 5 bases, the J end by 4 bases, with 15 bases between. CDR3 sequence: CASSGAQLRYEQYF. The CDR3 DNA is TGTGCCAGCAGTGGGGCGCAGCTCCGATACGAGCAGTACTTC.

The V gene is TRBV5-4, the J gene TRBJ2-3; 9 bases agree with TRBD2. V lost 1 base, J lost 2 bases, and 8 bases stayed unmatched. Germline assignment: CDR1 SGHNT and CDR2 YYREEE (reference sequence). The CDR3 length is 17 residues. Here the CDR3 reads CASSLKLAGPITDTQYF. The CDR3 DNA is TGTGCCAGCAGCTTGAAACTAGCGGGTCCTATCACAGATACGCAGTATTTT.

This chain links TRBV7-6 with TRBJ2-6; D is perhaps TRBD1 (5 bases). CDR1 and CDR2 (germline): SGHVS, FNYEAQ. The V and J ends lost 4 bases and 1 base respectively, with 14 bases between them. This CDR3 has 17 residues. The CDR3 loop reads CASSSIVQASGANVLTF. Here the CDR3 DNA reads TGTGCCAGCAGCTCCATAGTACAGGCGTCTGGGGCCAACGTCCTGACTTTC.

The V gene is TRBV11-2, the J gene TRBJ2-3; D may be TRBD1 (6 bases). Deletions cut 5 bases from V and 4 bases from J, with 10 bases between. CDR1 is SGHAT and CDR2 is FQNNGV in the germline V gene. This CDR3 is 13 amino acids long. The DNA of the CDR3 is TGTGCCAGCAGCCGAGGACAGCCAGATACGCAGTATTTT. Translated, it gives CASSRGQPDTQYF.

In DNA, the CDR3 is TGTGCCAGTAGTGTCTCGGGAAATAGCAATCAGCCCCAGCATTTT. Translation gives CASSVSGNSNQPQHF. This chain uses TRBV19 with TRBJ1-5; D ambiguous. This CDR3 contains 15 residues. Germline lookup yields CDR1 LNHDA and CDR2 SQIVND (reference sequence). Trimming took 5 bases from V and 0 from J, leaving 11 bases between them.

This chain joins TRBV4-2 and TRBJ2-3, with 16 bases fitting TRBD2. After removal of 4 bases from V and 4 bases from J, the junction contained 11 bases not matched to a gene. This CDR3 is 19 amino acids long. Germline CDR1 reads LGHNA; CDR2 reads YNFKEQ. The CDR3 is CASSLNPGLAGGQSDTQYF. DNA of the CDR3: TGTGCCAGCAGCCTTAATCCGGGACTAGCGGGGGGGCAGTCAGATACGCAGTATTTT.

This clone was detected once. This chain joins TRBV7-6 and TRBJ2-2; 11 bases are a match to TRBD1. Trimming removed 3 bases from V and 6 bases from J; junction bases left unmatched: 3. This CDR3 region has 15 residues. The germline CDR1 and CDR2 sequences are SGHVS and FNYEAQ. The CDR3 spells CASSLGQGEAGELFF. CDR3 DNA sequence: TGTGCCAGCAGCTTGGGACAGGGGGAAGCCGGGGAGCTGTTTTTT. The whole variable domain, filled in from reference TRBV7-6 and TRBJ2-2, reads GAGVSQSPRYKVTKRGQDVALRCDPISGHVSLYWYRQALGQGPEFLTYFNYEAQQDKSGLPNDRFSAERPEGSISTLTIQRTEQRDSAMYRCASSLGQGEAGELFFGEGSRLTVL.

The V gene is TRBV2, the J gene TRBJ2-4, with D unclear. Trimming shortened V by 10 bases and J by 3 bases, and 16 bases separated the two germline ends. Germline CDR1 and CDR2: SNHLY and FYNNEI. The CDR3 runs 14 residues. Here the CDR3 DNA reads TGTGCCAACCGTGGAGTTTTTGGCAAAAACATTCAGTACTTC. This translates into CANRGVFGKNIQYF. Variable domain in full (rest from reference TRBV2 and TRBJ2-4): EPEVTQTPSHQVTQMGQEVILRCVPISNHLYFYWYRQILGQKVEFLVSFYNNEISEKSEIFDDQFSVERPDGSNFTLKIRSTKLEDSAMYFCANRGVFGKNIQYFGAGTRLSVL.

The chain uses TRBV3-1 (or the pseudogene TRBV3-2) and TRBJ1-2, with no clear D. V was pared by 0 bases and J by 5 bases, with 7 bases between. This CDR3 comprises 13 residues. The V gene's germline CDR1 is LGHDT and CDR2 YNNKEL (reference sequence). In nucleotides, the CDR3 is TGTGCCAGCAGCCAAGATGGGCAATATGGCTACACCTTC. This encodes CASSQDGQYGYTF.

The chain is built from TRBV5-1 and TRBJ2-7; 7 bases are shared with TRBD1. CDR1 is SGHRS and CDR2 is YFSETQ in the germline V gene. V trimming: 3 bases; J trimming: 1 base; junction bases outside the gene matches: 4. The CDR3 runs 14 residues. CDR3 bases: TGCGCCAGCAGCTGGGTGGACAGGTCCTACGAGCAGTACTTC. Translating gives CASSWVDRSYEQYF.